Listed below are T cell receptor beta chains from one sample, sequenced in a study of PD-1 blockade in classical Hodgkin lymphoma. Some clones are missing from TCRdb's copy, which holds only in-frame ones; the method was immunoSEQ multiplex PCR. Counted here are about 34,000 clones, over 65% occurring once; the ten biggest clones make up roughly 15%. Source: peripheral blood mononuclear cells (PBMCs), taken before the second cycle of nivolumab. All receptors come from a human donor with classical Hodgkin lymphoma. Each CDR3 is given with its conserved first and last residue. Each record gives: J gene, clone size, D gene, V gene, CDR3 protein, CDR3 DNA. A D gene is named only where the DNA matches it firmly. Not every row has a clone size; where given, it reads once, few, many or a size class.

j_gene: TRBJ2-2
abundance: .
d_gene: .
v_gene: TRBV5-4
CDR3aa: CASRPGGPNTGELFF
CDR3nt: TGTGCCAGCAGGCCAGGAGGCCCGAACACCGGGGAGCTGTTTTTT

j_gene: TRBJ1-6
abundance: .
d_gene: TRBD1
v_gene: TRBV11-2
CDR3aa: CASALTGGWDSPLHF
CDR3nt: TGTGCCAGCGCGCTGACAGGGGGTTGGGATTCACCCCTCCACTTT

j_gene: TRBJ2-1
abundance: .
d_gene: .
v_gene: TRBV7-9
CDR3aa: CASSRDTPNEQFF
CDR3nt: TGTGCCAGCAGTAGGGACACCCCCAATGAGCAGTTCTTC

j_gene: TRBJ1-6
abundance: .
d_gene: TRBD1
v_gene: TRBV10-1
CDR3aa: CASSGDRQPLHF
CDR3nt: TGCGCCAGCAGTGGGGACAGGCAGCCCCTCCACTTT

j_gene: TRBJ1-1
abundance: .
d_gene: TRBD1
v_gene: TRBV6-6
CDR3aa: CASGDRGRDTEAFF
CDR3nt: TGTGCCAGCGGGGACAGGGGAAGGGACACTGAAGCTTTCTTT

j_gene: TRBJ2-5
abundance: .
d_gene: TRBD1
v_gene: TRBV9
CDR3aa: CASSVDPTGEETQYF
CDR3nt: TGTGCCAGCAGCGTAGACCCGACAGGGGAAGAGACCCAGTACTTC

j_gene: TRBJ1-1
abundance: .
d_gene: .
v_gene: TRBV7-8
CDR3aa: CASSLEYAEAFF
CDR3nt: TGTGCCAGCAGCTTAGAATATGCTGAAGCTTTCTTT

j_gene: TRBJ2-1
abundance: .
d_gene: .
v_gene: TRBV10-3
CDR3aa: CAISVRRAGNNEQFF
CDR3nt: TGTGCCATCAGTGTTAGGCGAGCAGGGAACAATGAGCAGTTCTTC

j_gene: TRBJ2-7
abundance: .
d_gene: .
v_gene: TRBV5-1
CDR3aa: CASSSQGYEQYF
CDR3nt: TGCGCCAGCAGCTCACAGGGCTACGAGCAGTACTTC

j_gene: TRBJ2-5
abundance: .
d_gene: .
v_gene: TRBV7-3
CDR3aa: CASSLTTADETQYF
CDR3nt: TGTGCCAGCAGCTTAACTACGGCAGATGAGACCCAGTACTTC

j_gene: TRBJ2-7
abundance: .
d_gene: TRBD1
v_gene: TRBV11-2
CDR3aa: CASSSGQTYEQYF
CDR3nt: TGTGCCAGCAGCTCGGGACAGACCTACGAGCAGTACTTC

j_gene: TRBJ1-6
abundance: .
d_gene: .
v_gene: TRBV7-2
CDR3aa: CASSLGGGDKPLHF
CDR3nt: TGTGCCAGCAGCTTAGGAGGCGGGGACAAACCCCTCCACTTT

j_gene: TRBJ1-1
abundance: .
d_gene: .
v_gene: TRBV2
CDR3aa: CASSEKAGLGTEAFF
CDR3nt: TGTGCCAGCAGTGAAAAGGCAGGGTTGGGCACTGAAGCTTTCTTT

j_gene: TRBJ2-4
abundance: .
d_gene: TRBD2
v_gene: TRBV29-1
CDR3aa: CSIKGTSGSIVDIQYF
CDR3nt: TGCAGCATTAAGGGCACTAGCGGTAGTATAGTTGACATTCAGTACTTC

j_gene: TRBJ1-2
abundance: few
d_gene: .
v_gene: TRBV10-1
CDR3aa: CASSETHPGHRHYGYTF
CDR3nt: TGCGCCAGCAGTGAGACCCATCCGGGACACCGACACTATGGCTACACCTTC

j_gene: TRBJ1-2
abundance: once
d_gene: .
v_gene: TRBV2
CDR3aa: CASSLDSYGYTF
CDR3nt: TGTGCCAGCAGTTTGGACAGCTATGGCTACACCTTC

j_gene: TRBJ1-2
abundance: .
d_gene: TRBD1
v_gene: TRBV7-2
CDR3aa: CASSSHRQGSYGYTF
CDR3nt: TGTGCCAGCAGTTCTCATCGACAGGGGAGCTATGGCTACACCTTC

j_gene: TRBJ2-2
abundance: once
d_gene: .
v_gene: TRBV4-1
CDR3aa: CASSQGELAGTGELFF
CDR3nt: TGCGCCAGCAGCCAAGGGGAACTAGCAGGCACCGGGGAGCTGTTTTTT

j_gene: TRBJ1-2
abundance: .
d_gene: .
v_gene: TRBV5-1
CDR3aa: CASSLAAGSPNYGYTF
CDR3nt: TGCGCCAGCAGCTTGGCCGCAGGGAGCCCTAACTATGGCTACACCTTC

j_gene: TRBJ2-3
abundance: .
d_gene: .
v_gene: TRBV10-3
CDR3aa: CAISESGDGDTQYF
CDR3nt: TGTGCCATCAGTGAGTCAGGGGACGGAGATACGCAGTATTTT

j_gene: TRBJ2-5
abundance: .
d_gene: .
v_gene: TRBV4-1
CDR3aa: CASSQMGTVPGTQYF
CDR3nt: TGCGCCAGCAGCCAGATGGGGACGGTCCCAGGGACCCAGTACTTC

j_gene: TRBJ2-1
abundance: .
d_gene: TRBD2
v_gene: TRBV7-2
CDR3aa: CASSLKASGALNEQFF
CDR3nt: TGTGCCAGCAGCTTAAAGGCTAGCGGGGCGTTAAATGAGCAGTTCTTC

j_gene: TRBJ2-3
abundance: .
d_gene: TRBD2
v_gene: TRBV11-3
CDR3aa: CASSVSGGNTDTQYF
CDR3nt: TGTGCCAGCAGCGTCAGCGGGGGGAACACAGATACGCAGTATTTT

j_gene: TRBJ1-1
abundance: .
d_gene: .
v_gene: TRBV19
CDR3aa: CASSSPFRVVGTEAFF
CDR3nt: TGTGCCAGTAGTAGCCCGTTCAGGGTGGTGGGCACTGAAGCTTTCTTT

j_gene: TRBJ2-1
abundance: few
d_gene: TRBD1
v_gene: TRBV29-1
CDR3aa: CSSGTGDNGEQFF
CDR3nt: TGCAGCTCAGGGACAGGAGATAACGGTGAGCAGTTCTTC

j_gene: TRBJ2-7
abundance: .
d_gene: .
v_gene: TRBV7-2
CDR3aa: CASTRPASGSYEQYF
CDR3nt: TGTGCCAGCACCCGACCGGCGTCAGGCTCCTACGAGCAGTACTTC

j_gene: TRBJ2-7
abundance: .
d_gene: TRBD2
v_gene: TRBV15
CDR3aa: CATSTSPRGGAEEQYF
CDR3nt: TGTGCCACCAGCACCTCTCCCCGCGGGGGGGCTGAGGAGCAGTACTTC

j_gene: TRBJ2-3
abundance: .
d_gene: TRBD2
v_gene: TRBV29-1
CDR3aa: CSGISGGPADTQYF
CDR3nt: TGCAGCGGAATTAGCGGGGGGCCCGCAGATACGCAGTATTTT

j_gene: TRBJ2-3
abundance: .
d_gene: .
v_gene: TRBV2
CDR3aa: CASSEVRTDTQYF
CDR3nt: TGTGCCAGCAGTGAGGTACGCACAGATACGCAGTATTTT

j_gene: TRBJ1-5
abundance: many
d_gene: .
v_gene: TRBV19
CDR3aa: CASSRPGTTNQPQHF
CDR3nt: TGTGCCAGTAGTCGGCCCGGAACCACCAATCAGCCCCAGCATTTT

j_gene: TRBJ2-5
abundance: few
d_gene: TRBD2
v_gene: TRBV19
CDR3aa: CASRKRGEGETQYF
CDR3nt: TGTGCCAGTAGGAAACGGGGGGAGGGAGAGACCCAGTACTTC

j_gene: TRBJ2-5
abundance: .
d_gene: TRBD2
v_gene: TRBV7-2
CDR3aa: CASSAGLARETQYF
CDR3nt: TGTGCCAGCAGCGCGGGACTAGCAAGAGAGACCCAGTACTTC

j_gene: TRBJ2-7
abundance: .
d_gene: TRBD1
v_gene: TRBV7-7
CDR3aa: CASSHGQGYEQYF
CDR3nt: TGTGCCAGCAGCCACGGACAGGGTTACGAGCAGTACTTC

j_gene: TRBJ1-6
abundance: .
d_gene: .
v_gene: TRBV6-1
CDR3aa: CASSEADGYNSPLHF
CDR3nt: TGTGCCAGCAGTGAAGCAGACGGTTATAATTCACCCCTCCACTTT

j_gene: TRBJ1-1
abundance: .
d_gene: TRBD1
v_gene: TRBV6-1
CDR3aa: CASSDFDRAPGAFF
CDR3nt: TGTGCCAGCAGTGATTTCGACAGGGCTCCCGGAGCTTTCTTT

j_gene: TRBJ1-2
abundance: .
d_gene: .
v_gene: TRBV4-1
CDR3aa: CASSPRDPINYGYTF
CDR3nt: TGCGCCAGCAGCCCCCGGGACCCCATAAACTATGGCTACACCTTC

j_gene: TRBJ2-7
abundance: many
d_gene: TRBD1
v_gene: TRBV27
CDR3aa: CASSIKRTGEQYF
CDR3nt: TGTGCCAGCAGTATTAAACGGACAGGCGAGCAGTACTTC

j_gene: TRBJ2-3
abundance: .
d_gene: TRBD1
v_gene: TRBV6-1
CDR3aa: CASSGDSRITDTQYF
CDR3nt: TGTGCCAGCAGTGGGGACAGCCGGATCACAGATACGCAGTATTTT

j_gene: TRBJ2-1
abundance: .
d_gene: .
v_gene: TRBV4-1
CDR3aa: CASSQNGQLPAYNEQFF
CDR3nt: TGCGCCAGCAGCCAAAACGGACAACTACCAGCCTACAATGAGCAGTTCTTC

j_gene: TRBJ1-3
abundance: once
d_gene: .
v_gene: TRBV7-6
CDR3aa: CASSSQGNRFSGNTIYF
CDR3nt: TGTGCCAGCAGCTCCCAGGGAAACAGGTTCTCTGGAAACACCATATATTTT

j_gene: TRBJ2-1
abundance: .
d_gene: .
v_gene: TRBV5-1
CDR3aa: CASSFSPGSYNEQFF
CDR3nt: TGCGCCAGCAGCTTTTCCCCCGGCTCCTACAATGAGCAGTTCTTC

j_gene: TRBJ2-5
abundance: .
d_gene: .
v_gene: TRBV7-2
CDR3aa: CASSFGSQETQYF
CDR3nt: TGTGCCAGCAGCTTTGGCAGCCAAGAGACCCAGTACTTC

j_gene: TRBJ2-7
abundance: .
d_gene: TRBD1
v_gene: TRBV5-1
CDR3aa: CASSPRTGGYEQYF
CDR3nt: TGCGCCAGCAGCCCGCGGACAGGGGGCTACGAGCAGTACTTC

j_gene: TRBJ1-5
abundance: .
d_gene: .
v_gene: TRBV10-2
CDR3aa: CASSRIPDQPQHF
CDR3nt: TGCGCCAGCAGTCGGATCCCCGATCAGCCCCAGCATTTT

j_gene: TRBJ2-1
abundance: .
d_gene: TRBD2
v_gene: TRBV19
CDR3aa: CASSTTSGGANEQFF
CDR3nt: TGTGCCAGTAGTACAACTAGCGGGGGGGCCAATGAGCAGTTCTTC

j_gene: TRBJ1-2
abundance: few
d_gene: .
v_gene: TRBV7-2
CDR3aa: CASSSGSRQAGGYTF
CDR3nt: TGTGCCAGCAGCTCAGGATCCCGACAGGCGGGGGGCTACACCTTC

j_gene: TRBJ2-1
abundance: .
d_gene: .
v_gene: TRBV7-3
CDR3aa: CASSPSSASYNEQFF
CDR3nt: TGTGCCAGCAGCCCCTCTAGCGCTTCCTACAATGAGCAGTTCTTC

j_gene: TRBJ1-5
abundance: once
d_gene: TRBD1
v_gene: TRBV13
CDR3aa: CASSLGTGPNQPQHF
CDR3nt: TGTGCCAGCAGCTTAGGGACAGGGCCCAATCAGCCCCAGCATTTT

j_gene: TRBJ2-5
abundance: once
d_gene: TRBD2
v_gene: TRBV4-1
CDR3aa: CASSQEGLAGGPGETQYF
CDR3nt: TGCGCCAGCAGCCAAGAAGGCCTAGCGGGGGGCCCCGGGGAGACCCAGTACTTC

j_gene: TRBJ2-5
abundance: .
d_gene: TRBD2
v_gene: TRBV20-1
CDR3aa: CSAQREETQYF
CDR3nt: TGCAGTGCCCAGCGGGAGGAGACCCAGTACTTC